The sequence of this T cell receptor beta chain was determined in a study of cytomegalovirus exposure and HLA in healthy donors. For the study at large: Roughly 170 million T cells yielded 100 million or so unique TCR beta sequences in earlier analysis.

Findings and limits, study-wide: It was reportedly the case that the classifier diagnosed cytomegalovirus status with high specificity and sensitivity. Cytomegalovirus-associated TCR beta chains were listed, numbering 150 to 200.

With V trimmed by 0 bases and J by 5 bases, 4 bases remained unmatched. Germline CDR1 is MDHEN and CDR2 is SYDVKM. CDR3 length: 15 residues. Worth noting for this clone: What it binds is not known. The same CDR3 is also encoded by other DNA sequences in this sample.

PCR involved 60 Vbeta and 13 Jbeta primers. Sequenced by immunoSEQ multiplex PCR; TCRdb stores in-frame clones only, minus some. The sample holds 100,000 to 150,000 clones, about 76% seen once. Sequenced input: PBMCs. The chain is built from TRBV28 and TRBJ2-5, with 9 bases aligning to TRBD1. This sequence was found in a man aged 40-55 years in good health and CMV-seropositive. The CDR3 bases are TGTGCCAGCAGTTTATGGGGACAGGGAGGGGAGACCCAGTACTTC. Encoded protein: CASSLWGQGGETQYF.